The 32 T cell receptor beta chains below all came from one sample that was sequenced in a study of blood T cell repertoires in COVID-19. TCRdb's copy holds only in-frame clones and misses some; the assay was immunoSEQ multiplex PCR. Among roughly 190,000 clones, 84% were seen once, and the ten largest hold 3% to 3.5%. The specimen sequenced was PBMCs or T cells enriched from blood (not recorded which). Source of these receptors: a woman aged 25 to 39 who had been exposed to COVID-19.

This sequence joins TRBV5-1 and TRBJ2-5, with D maybe TRBD2 (5 bases). This CDR3 has 11 amino acids. The V end was cut by 5 bases, the J end by 5 bases, with 7 bases between. Germline CDR1 reads SGHRS; CDR2 reads YFSETQ. The CDR3 reads CASSSGETQYF. In DNA form, the CDR3 reads TGCGCCAGCAGTTCGGGGGAGACCCAGTACTTC.

The V and J genes are TRBV5-6 and TRBJ2-1; 9 nucleotides line up with TRBD1. This CDR3 is 15 amino acids long. The V gene's germline CDR1 is SGHDT and CDR2 YYEEEE. The trim removed 0 bases at V and 6 bases at J, leaving 4 bases unmatched. The CDR3 protein is CASSLGGQGSNEQFF. CDR3 coding DNA: TGTGCCAGCAGCTTGGGGGGACAGGGAAGCAATGAGCAGTTCTTC. The variable domain in full, with the rest retrieved from reference TRBV5-6 and TRBJ2-1, is DAGVTQSPTHLIKTRGQQVTLRCSPKSGHDTVSWYQQALGQGPQFIFQYYEEEERQRGNFPDRFSGHQFPNYSSELNVNALLLGDSALYLCASSLGGQGSNEQFFGPGTRLTVL.

In its sample, this clone was seen a few times. The chain employs TRBV11-2 and TRBJ1-2; TRBD1 agrees at 7 bases. Germline loops: CDR1 SGHAT, CDR2 FQNNGV. The CDR3 covers 14 residues. J was trimmed by 4 bases and V by 7 bases; bases with no gene match: 9. CDR3 in DNA: TGTGCCAGCAAACGGGGGACAGTTGCCTATGGCTACACCTTC. The encoded protein is CASKRGTVAYGYTF.

The chain has TRBV30 and TRBJ1-6, with TRBD1 identical over 11 bases. J was trimmed by 4 bases and V by 0 bases; bases with no gene match: 8. CDR3 size: 18 residues. The germline V gene encodes CDR1 GTSNPN and CDR2 SVGIG (reference sequence). The DNA of the CDR3 is TGTGCCTGGAGTGTACCAGGACAGGGGGCGTTTTATAATTCACCCCTCCACTTT. Translated, it gives CAWSVPGQGAFYNSPLHF. Full variable domain (outside the CDR3, taken from reference TRBV30 and TRBJ1-6): SQTIHQWPATLVQPVGSPLSLECTVEGTSNPNLYWYRQAAGRGLQLLFYSVGIGQISSEVPQNLSASRPQDRQFILSSKKLLLSDSGFYLCAWSVPGQGAFYNSPLHFGNGTRLTVT.

The chain links TRBV11-2 to TRBJ2-3; TRBD2 is a possible D gene (6 bases). Trimming stripped 2 bases from V and 0 bases from J, with 12 bases between. This CDR3 has 16 residues. CDR1 SGHAT and CDR2 FQNNGV come from the germline V gene. CDR3 nucleotides: TGTGCCAGCAGCTTATTCGGTGGGGGGAGCACAGATACGCAGTATTTT. Its translation is CASSLFGGGSTDTQYF.

V is TRBV9 and J is TRBJ2-3; TRBD2 agrees at 16 bases. Germline V gene sequence: CDR1 SGDLS, CDR2 YYNGEE. V shed 4 bases, J shed 4 bases, and the junction held 3 bases outside the gene matches. CDR3 size: 16 residues. This CDR3 is CASSSGTSGGADTQYF. The CDR3 DNA reads as TGTGCCAGCAGCTCGGGGACTAGCGGGGGGGCAGATACGCAGTATTTT.

The CDR3 region has the DNA TGTGCCAGCAGCCAAGGAAAGGGGGAGCCCCAGCATTTT. This encodes CASSQGKGEPQHF. The chain joins TRBV3-1 (or the pseudogene TRBV3-2) to TRBJ1-5, with D possibly TRBD1 on 6 matching bases. The CDR3 spans 13 residues. V was clipped by 1 base and J by 8 bases, with 9 bases between them. Looked up from germline, CDR1 is LGHDT and CDR2 is YNNKEL (reference sequence).

This clone appeared a few times. V and J are TRBV7-8 and TRBJ1-5; TRBD1 matches at 7 bases. V gave up 5 bases and J gave up 6 bases; unmatched junction bases: 10. Germline CDR1 reads SGHVS; CDR2 reads FQNEAQ. The CDR3 loop spans 15 amino acids. The CDR3 DNA sequence: TGTGCCAGCAGCCTCCCAGGGGGTTTGGGTCAGCCCCAGCATTTT. Translated, it gives CASSLPGGLGQPQHF.

This chain connects TRBV7-2 to TRBJ2-5; perhaps TRBD2 as D (5 bases). Germline assignment: CDR1 SGHTA and CDR2 FQGNSA. V was pared by 3 bases and J by 3 bases, with 8 bases between. CDR3 size: 13 residues. The DNA of the CDR3 is TGTGCCAGCAGCTTCGACGGGAAAGAGACCCAGTACTTC. It specifies CASSFDGKETQYF.

The genes are TRBV27 and TRBJ1-5; 9 bases map to TRBD1. The CDR3 length is 16 residues. V lost 5 bases to trimming and J lost 3 bases; unmatched junction nucleotides: 8. Per the germline V gene, CDR1 is MNHEY and CDR2 is SMNVEV (reference sequence). As DNA, the CDR3 is TGTGCCAGCAGTCCGTCCGACAGGGGGTACAATCAGCCCCAGCATTTT. Translating it yields CASSPSDRGYNQPQHF.

V is TRBV7-9 and J is TRBJ2-6; D gene unclear. Germline V gene lookup returns CDR1 SEHNR and CDR2 FQNEAQ (reference sequence). This CDR3 region has 15 residues. V lost 3 bases to trimming and J lost 4 bases, with 10 bases between them. CDR3 region: CASSFDTSGANVLTF. The DNA for the CDR3 is TGTGCCAGCAGCTTCGACACTTCAGGGGCCAACGTCCTGACTTTC.

V and J are TRBV5-4 and TRBJ2-1; no firm D call. Trimming took 4 bases from V and 6 from J, leaving 11 bases between them. The CDR3 sequence is 13 residues long. CDR1 is SGHNT and CDR2 is YYREEE in the germline V gene (reference sequence). The CDR3 bases are TGTGCCAGCAGCCCTATTATCGCCAATGAGCAGTTCTTC. Protein sequence: CASSPIIANEQFF.

This chain joins TRBV4-1 and TRBJ2-1; 8 bases match TRBD2. Trimming took 4 bases from V and 6 from J; bases not matched to a gene: 8. The V gene's germline CDR1 is MGHRA and CDR2 YSYEKL. CDR3 size: 15 residues. The chain's CDR3 is CASSPWVAGSNEQFF. As DNA, the CDR3 is TGCGCCAGCAGCCCCTGGGTAGCGGGGAGCAATGAGCAGTTCTTC.

For the CDR3, the DNA is TGCGCCAGCACCCGGAAAGGGGCTTCGGACGAGCAGTACTTC. Protein product: CASTRKGASDEQYF. V gene TRBV23-1 combines with J gene TRBJ2-7; TRBD1 is a possible D gene (5 bases). TRBV23-1 falls under the ORF class, with uncertain function. The ends were cut back, 7 bases at V and 5 bases at J, with 18 bases in the middle. This CDR3 region has 14 residues.

This sequence joins TRBV4-1 and TRBJ1-6; D is unresolved. V lost 0 bases, J lost 6 bases, and 6 bases lay in between. CDR3 length: 14 amino acids. CDR1 is MGHRA and CDR2 is YSYEKL in the germline V gene. CDR3 sequence: CASSQDQANSPLHF. As DNA, the CDR3 is TGCGCCAGCAGCCAAGATCAGGCTAATTCACCCCTCCACTTT.

The chain carries TRBV4-3 and TRBJ1-1; TRBD1 agrees at 8 bases. Germline V gene data show CDR1 as LGHNA and CDR2 as YSLEER. The CDR3 loop spans 14 amino acids. The J segment lost 2 bases and the V segment lost 1 base, leaving 0 bases of the junction unmatched. CDR3: CASSQAGGNTEAFF. DNA of the CDR3: TGCGCCAGCAGCCAAGCAGGGGGCAACACTGAAGCTTTCTTT.

This sequence joins TRBV19 and TRBJ1-1; TRBD1 might be the D (5 bases). CDR3 length: 18 residues. V lost 0 bases to trimming and J lost 5 bases, with 22 bases between them. Germline CDR1 LNHDA, CDR2 SQIVND (reference sequence). CDR3 sequence (DNA): TGTGCCAGTAGTATAGATTGGGGGGGTTTGAAGGTACAAACTGAAGCTTTCTTT. It is translated as CASSIDWGGLKVQTEAFF.

This chain connects TRBV29-1 to TRBJ1-1; D is perhaps TRBD1 (5 bases). Germline CDR1 and CDR2: SQVTM and ANQGSEA. The CDR3 consists of 12 residues. The CDR3 sequence: CAGGDGNTEAFF. DNA of the CDR3: TGCGCGGGCGGGGACGGGAACACTGAAGCTTTCTTT. Looking up the rest from reference TRBV29-1 and TRBJ1-1 gives the full variable domain: SAVISQKPSRDICQRGTSLTIQCQVDSQVTMMFWYRQQPGQSLTLIATANQGSEATYESGFVIDKFPISRPNLTFSTLTVSNMSPEDSSIYLCAGGDGNTEAFFGQGTRLTVV.

The chain recombines TRBV30 with TRBJ2-2; TRBD1 aligns across 9 bases. The CDR3 extends over 16 amino acids. V was clipped by 4 bases and J by 5 bases; unmatched bases: 11. Germline V gives CDR1 GTSNPN, CDR2 SVGIG (reference sequence). CDR3 in DNA: TGTGCCTGGAAGGGTACCGGGACAGGGCTTACCGGGGAGCTGTTTTTT. Translating it yields CAWKGTGTGLTGELFF.

This clone was recorded many times. The V call is TRBV6-5, the J call TRBJ1-1; the match to TRBD1 covers 7 bases. V trimming: 0 bases; J trimming: 13 bases; junction bases outside the gene matches: 11. Germline V gene lookup returns CDR1 MNHEY and CDR2 SVGAGI. The CDR3 is 14 amino acids. Here the CDR3 reads CASSYSRSGQVGFF. The CDR3 nucleotides read TGTGCCAGCAGTTACTCGAGGTCCGGACAGGTGGGTTTCTTT.

This chain uses TRBV18 with TRBJ1-1, with D possibly matching TRBD1 (5 bases). CDR3 length: 15 residues. CDR1 KGHSH and CDR2 LQKENI come from the germline V gene. The V gene lost 3 bases and the J gene lost 5 bases, with 16 bases spanning the gap. In DNA, the CDR3 is TGTGCCAGCTCACCTACGCAGGGAGGGTGGACTGAAGCTTTCTTT. Its translation is CASSPTQGGWTEAFF.

The count of this clone is one. The J gene is TRBJ2-7, the V gene TRBV7-9; D remains ambiguous. Looked up from germline, CDR1 is SEHNR and CDR2 is FQNEAQ (reference sequence). Deletions cut 5 bases from V and 0 bases from J, with 11 bases between. The CDR3 length is 14 residues. The CDR3 region is CASSAPAASYEQYF. CDR3 coding DNA: TGTGCCAGCAGCGCCCCGGCGGCCTCCTACGAGCAGTACTTC.

The J gene is TRBJ2-7, the V gene TRBV7-2, with 7 bases matching TRBD1. Trimming at V came to 3 bases and at J to 2 bases, leaving 4 bases not matched to a gene. CDR3 length: 14 residues. CDR1 is SGHTA, CDR2 FQGNSA, per germline. In DNA, the CDR3 is TGTGCCAGCAGCTTGACAGGGACGGCCTACGAGCAGTACTTC. This encodes CASSLTGTAYEQYF.

V gene TRBV30 combines with J gene TRBJ1-1, with D perhaps TRBD1 (5 bases). The CDR3 has 16 residues. Trimming shortened V by 0 bases and J by 5 bases, and 19 bases separated the two germline ends. The V gene's germline CDR1 is GTSNPN and CDR2 SVGIG (reference sequence). CDR3 sequence: CAWSVRVSGRGTEAFF. The CDR3 DNA reads TGTGCCTGGAGTGTACGAGTTTCCGGGAGGGGTACTGAAGCTTTCTTT.

J is TRBJ1-5 and V is TRBV4-1; possible D gene TRBD1, 6 bases. CDR3 length: 14 amino acids. V lost 4 bases and J lost 7, with 14 bases in between. The germline CDR1 and CDR2 sequences are MGHRA and YSYEKL. DNA for the CDR3: TGCGCCAGCAGCCCCAGACAGGTTAGCCAGCCCCAGCATTTT. Translated: CASSPRQVSQPQHF.

The chain has TRBV3-1 (or the pseudogene TRBV3-2) and TRBJ2-5, with D perhaps matching TRBD2 (5 bases). Germline V gene sequence: CDR1 LGHDT, CDR2 YNNKEL (reference sequence). This CDR3 has 17 residues. V was trimmed by 2 bases and J by 7 bases, leaving 23 bases between them. The chain's CDR3 is CASSQKRAGDRPWTQYF. The DNA of the CDR3 is TGTGCCAGCAGCCAAAAGAGGGCGGGCGATCGCCCTTGGACCCAGTACTTC.

This chain joins TRBV6-6 and TRBJ2-5; 9 bases are a match to TRBD2. The junction had 7 bases not matched to a gene; V was cut back by 6 bases and J by 2 bases. From germline, CDR1 is MNHNY and CDR2 SVGAGI (reference sequence). This CDR3 region has 15 residues. CDR3 amino acids: CASSRSGGRQETQYF. CDR3 sequence (DNA): TGTGCCAGCAGCCGCAGCGGGGGGAGGCAAGAGACCCAGTACTTC.

This clone was seen only once. The chain joins TRBV4-1 to TRBJ2-7, with 10 bases that match TRBD1. CDR3 length: 16 residues. CDR1 and CDR2 from the germline V gene are MGHRA and YSYEKL. The J segment lost 2 bases and the V segment lost 3 bases, leaving 7 bases of the junction unmatched. The CDR3 region is CASSHPRQGAPYEQYF. Written as DNA, the CDR3 is TGCGCCAGCAGCCACCCTCGACAGGGGGCTCCCTACGAGCAGTACTTC.

The V and J genes are TRBV6-2 or TRBV6-3 and TRBJ1-1; tentative D call: TRBD1 (5 bases). The ends were cut back, 5 bases at V and 0 bases at J, with 7 bases in the middle. The CDR3 has 13 residues. Germline CDR1 and CDR2: MNHEY and SVGEGT. The CDR3 sequence is CASSLGVNTEAFF. The CDR3 DNA follows: TGTGCCAGCAGTCTAGGGGTGAACACTGAAGCTTTCTTT.

The CDR3 sequence is CASSLGGGGAIVTGELFF. The CDR3, as DNA: TGCGCCAGCAGCTTGGGTGGAGGGGGCGCAATAGTCACCGGGGAGCTGTTTTTT. The rearrangement joins TRBV5-1 to TRBJ2-2; D is possibly TRBD1 (7 bases). Looked up from germline, CDR1 is SGHRS and CDR2 is YFSETQ. Trimming shortened V by 0 bases and J by 4 bases, and 19 bases separated the two germline ends. This CDR3 has 18 residues.

This chain's CDR3 is CASAPSIGKLFF. The CDR3, as DNA: TGTGCCAGCGCCCCCTCAATCGGGAAACTGTTTTTT. The J gene is TRBJ1-4, the V gene TRBV7-2; D gene ambiguous. Germline CDR1 and CDR2: SGHTA and FQGNSA. The CDR3 has 12 amino acids. With 8 bases removed from V and 11 bases from J, the gap between germline ends came to 15 bases.

The V call is TRBV27, the J call TRBJ1-2; no definite D call. This CDR3 is built from 13 residues. CDR1 is MNHEY, CDR2 SMNVEV, per germline (reference sequence). The ends were cut back, 4 bases at V and 4 bases at J, with 10 bases in the middle. This CDR3 is CASSSYGGYGYTF. CDR3 bases: TGTGCCAGCAGTTCATACGGAGGCTATGGCTACACCTTC.